The 10 T cell receptor beta chains below all came from one sample that was sequenced in a study of control samples from healthy donors and cancer patients. Sequencing used immunoSEQ multiplex PCR; TCRdb keeps in-frame clones, though not all of them. This table holds hundreds of thousands of clones, approximately 90% found once. Sequencing input: PBMCs. The origin of the receptors is a man aged 40-50 years with head and neck cancer.

The chain recombines TRBV4-1 with TRBJ2-7, with TRBD1 matching over 10 bases. Germline values: CDR1 MGHRA, CDR2 YSYEKL. The V gene end was trimmed by 0 bases and the J gene end by 6 bases; junction bases not matched to a gene: 11. This CDR3 is 17 amino acids long. CDR3 nucleotide sequence: TGCGCCAGCAGCCAAGAAGGGCTTCGCGGGACAGGGGCCGAGCAGTACTTC. This codes for CASSQEGLRGTGAEQYF.

The V and J genes are TRBV5-1 and TRBJ2-1, with TRBD2 matching over 8 bases. CDR1 is SGHRS, CDR2 YFSETQ, per germline. This CDR3 contains 17 residues. The V and J ends lost 1 base and 7 bases, in that order; junction bases with no gene match: 13. The CDR3 protein is CASSLSLTGGPWNEQFF. The CDR3 DNA reads TGCGCCAGCAGCTTGTCTCTTACGGGAGGGCCCTGGAATGAGCAGTTCTTC.

V usage is TRBV21-1 and J usage is TRBJ2-7; the table's D call, TRBD1, was not checked against the DNA. TRBV21-1 is an annotated pseudogene. This CDR3 is built from 15 residues. This chain's CDR3 is CASTKIETSSYEQYF. The CDR3 DNA sequence: TGTGCCAGCACCAAGATCGAGACAAGCTCCTACGAGCAGTACTTC.

The chain carries TRBV27 and TRBJ1-6, with D perhaps matching TRBD1 (5 bases). This CDR3 spans 13 amino acids. Germline V gives CDR1 MNHEY, CDR2 SMNVEV (reference sequence). The V gene lost 3 bases and the J gene lost 9 bases, with 9 bases spanning the gap. In nucleotides, the CDR3 is TGTGCCAGCAGTTTGAGACAGAGTTCACCCCTCCACTTT. Translation: CASSLRQSSPLHF.

In DNA, the CDR3 is TGTGCCAGCAGTGGAACTTCCGGGATTTTCTATGGCTACACCTTC. Protein product: CASSGTSGIFYGYTF. This rearrangement joins TRBV2 to TRBJ1-2; D is uncertain. CDR3 length equals 15 residues. V was trimmed by 4 bases and J by 4 bases, leaving 16 bases between them. Germline V lookup: CDR1 SNHLY, CDR2 FYNNEI.

This clone was recorded a few times. This chain joins TRBV4-3 and TRBJ1-2; D is unresolved. V gave up 0 bases and J gave up 8 bases, with 19 bases separating them. The CDR3 covers 16 residues. CDR1 LGHNA and CDR2 YSLEER come from the germline V gene. Written as DNA, the CDR3 is TGCGCCAGCAGCCAAGAGTCAGAGAGGGCTTGGAGCGGCTACACCTTC. Translation: CASSQESERAWSGYTF.

The chain combines TRBV6-5 with TRBJ1-1; D is ambiguous. Per the germline V gene, CDR1 is MNHEY and CDR2 is SVGAGI. The CDR3 is made up of 15 amino acids. V was pared by 2 bases and J by 5 bases, with 15 bases between. Here the CDR3 DNA reads TGTGCCAGCAGTTACCCTGGCCTGGGGAGGACTGAAGCTTTCTTT. Protein product: CASSYPGLGRTEAFF.

The chain carries TRBV12-3 or TRBV12-4 and TRBJ1-2; no clear D. The CDR3 extends over 12 amino acids. V was clipped by 10 bases and J by 4 bases, with 13 bases between them. The CDR3 loop reads CAIVHHPYGYTF. CDR3 DNA sequence: TGTGCCATTGTACACCACCCCTATGGCTACACCTTC.

This clone was picked up many times. The chain is built from TRBV19 and TRBJ1-1; D perhaps matches TRBD1 (6 bases). Trimming took 5 bases from V and 4 from J, leaving 26 bases between them. The CDR3 is made up of 18 amino acids. Germline V gene sequence: CDR1 LNHDA, CDR2 SQIVND (reference sequence). The CDR3 nucleotides read TGTGCCAGTAGTGGCCCCTCGTGGACAGTAACCAGGGCCACTGAAGCTTTCTTT. Protein product: CASSGPSWTVTRATEAFF.

There are a few counts of this clone. V and J are TRBV7-3 and TRBJ2-1; no clear D gene. The CDR3 consists of 16 residues. From germline, CDR1 is SGHTA and CDR2 FQGTGA. V lost 0 bases and J lost 5, with 14 bases in between. CDR3 residues: CASSLTRTDPNNEQFF. In nucleotides, the CDR3 is TGTGCCAGCAGCTTAACCCGGACGGATCCAAACAATGAGCAGTTCTTC.